One T cell receptor (beta chain) is described in this entry. This specimen comes from a study of blood T cell repertoires in COVID-19. The wider study: PBMCs, B-cell-depleted T cells, or T cells were the source of the cDNA or gDNA that made up the material.

Trimming left V 4 bases short and J 9 bases short, with 7 bases between. Looked up from germline, CDR1 is DFQATT and CDR2 is SNEGSKA (reference sequence). This CDR3 spans 10 amino acids. Generated by immunoSEQ multiplex PCR, the TCRdb table keeps only in-frame clones and is missing some. The sample yields roughly 75,000 clones, over 65% seen once. The V gene is TRBV20-1, the J gene TRBJ2-1, with D unclear. The source of this sequence is a woman in her 70s with acute or convalescent COVID-19. What was sequenced was peripheral blood. This chain's CDR3 is CSAKGGEQFF. CDR3 sequence (DNA): TGCAGTGCTAAAGGCGGTGAGCAGTTCTTC.